This T cell receptor beta chain was captured in a study of blood T cell repertoires in COVID-19. As for the study in general: PBMCs, B-cell-depleted T cells, or T cells provided the cDNA or gDNA that made up the material.

The repertoire was sequenced with immunoSEQ multiplex PCR; TCRdb's copy has only in-frame clones and lacks some. The repertoire holds about 71,000 clones, with roughly 87% as singletons. Sequenced material: peripheral blood. The sequence came from an elderly woman with acute or convalescent COVID-19.

CDR3 region: CASSLDRSTDTQYF. DNA for the CDR3: TGTGCCAGCAGCTTGGACAGAAGCACAGATACGCAGTATTTT. The V gene is TRBV11-3, the J gene TRBJ2-3, with D maybe TRBD1 (6 bases). This CDR3 comprises 14 residues. Per germline, CDR1 SGHNT and CDR2 YENEEA. The ends were cut back, 3 bases at V and 0 bases at J, with 7 bases in the middle.